Below, 11 T cell receptor beta chains from the same sample are listed, as sequenced in a study of OX40 agonist ivuxolimab in advanced cancers. The table came from immunoSEQ multiplex PCR; TCRdb's copy has only in-frame clones and leaves some out. This sample has approximately 58,000 clones; roughly nine tenths occur once, and the top ten carry around 0.73%. This specimen was CD4+ or CD8+ T cells sorted from blood, taken in a trial of the OX40 agonist ivuxolimab. Receptors originate from an adult with an advanced solid tumor such as melanoma, head and neck, liver or kidney cancer.

The chain joins TRBV4-3 to TRBJ1-2; perhaps TRBD1 as D (6 bases). Per the germline V gene, CDR1 is LGHNA and CDR2 is YSLEER. The CDR3 length is 14 residues. V shed 2 bases and J shed 2 bases, with 9 bases lying between them. The CDR3 loop is CASSQNRANYGYTF. The CDR3 region has the DNA TGCGCCAGCAGCCAAAACAGGGCCAACTATGGCTACACCTTC.

V and J are TRBV4-2 and TRBJ1-6, with D uncertain. The germline CDR1 and CDR2 sequences are LGHNA and YNFKEQ. V was trimmed by 0 bases and J by 0 bases, leaving 6 bases between them. This CDR3 has 16 amino acids. CDR3 residues: CASSQERLSYNSPLHF. The DNA of the CDR3 is TGTGCCAGCAGCCAAGAGCGACTCTCCTATAATTCACCCCTCCACTTT.

The rearrangement uses TRBV30 and TRBJ1-5; D unclear. V was cut by 2 bases and J by 1 base, with 12 bases left in between. The length of the CDR3 is 15 residues. CDR1 GTSNPN and CDR2 SVGIG come from the germline V gene (reference sequence). The CDR3 DNA is TGTGCCTGGAGTCGGGAAGGGAGAAGCAATCAGCCCCAGCATTTT. Protein: CAWSREGRSNQPQHF. Variable domain in full (rest from reference TRBV30 and TRBJ1-5): SQTIHQWPATLVQPVGSPLSLECTVEGTSNPNLYWYRQAAGRGLQLLFYSVGIGQISSEVPQNLSASRPQDRQFILSSKKLLLSDSGFYLCAWSREGRSNQPQHFGDGTRLSIL.

This rearrangement joins TRBV5-1 to TRBJ2-7, with D hard to call. The V end was cut by 2 bases, the J end by 3 bases, with 9 bases between. This CDR3 is 13 amino acids long. CDR1 is SGHRS, CDR2 YFSETQ, per germline. In nucleotides, the CDR3 is TGCGCCAGCAGCTTCGAGGCTTTCTACGAGCAGTACTTC. The encoded protein is CASSFEAFYEQYF.

This rearrangement joins TRBV2 to TRBJ2-2; 8 bases line up with TRBD2. The CDR3 is made up of 19 amino acids. Trimming cost V 6 bases and J 0 bases; bases outside gene matches: 15. Germline V gene sequence: CDR1 SNHLY, CDR2 FYNNEI. The CDR3 loop is CASRDTPTSAYANTGELFF. The CDR3 DNA reads TGTGCCAGCAGGGATACGCCGACTAGCGCCTACGCGAACACCGGGGAGCTGTTTTTT.

This clone was found a few times. The CDR3 region has the DNA TGTGCCAGTAGTTCGAGGCCGGGAGGACCCTCTGGAAACACCATATATTTT. It translates to CASSSRPGGPSGNTIYF. The rearrangement links TRBV19 to TRBJ1-3; D unresolved. Germline-derived CDR1 and CDR2 are LNHDA and SQIVND (reference sequence). V lost 5 bases and J 0 bases, leaving 17 bases between the germline ends. The CDR3 has 17 residues.

The chain has TRBV5-1 and TRBJ2-3, with 9 bases lining up with TRBD2. This CDR3 has 14 residues. Per the germline V gene, CDR1 is SGHRS and CDR2 is YFSETQ. V lost 4 bases to trimming and J lost 3 bases; unmatched junction nucleotides: 3. The CDR3 DNA sequence: TGCGCCAGCAGCGGTAGCGGGAGAACAGATACGCAGTATTTT. This encodes CASSGSGRTDTQYF. Based on the CDR3 plus reference TRBV5-1 and TRBJ2-3, the full variable domain is KAGVTQTPRYLIKTRGQQVTLSCSPISGHRSVSWYQQTPGQGLQFLFEYFSETQRNKGNFPGRFSGRQFSNSRSEMNVSTLELGDSALYLCASSGSGRTDTQYFGPGTRLTVL.

The gene calls are TRBV5-4 and TRBJ2-3; D is undetermined. Trimming took off 2 bases at V and 2 bases at J, with 12 bases between the two ends. The CDR3 is 15 amino acids. Germline assignment: CDR1 SGHNT and CDR2 YYREEE (reference sequence). The CDR3 DNA reads as TGTGCCAGCAGCTTAAAGCGCGGAGACACAGATACGCAGTATTTT. Protein product: CASSLKRGDTDTQYF.

The V call is TRBV5-4, the J call TRBJ2-7, with a possible D match to TRBD2 (7 bases). Trimming removed 5 bases from V and 6 bases from J, with 15 bases in between. The CDR3 runs to 13 residues. CDR1 SGHNT and CDR2 YYREEE come from the germline V gene (reference sequence). CDR3 residues: CASSHARGGEQYF. CDR3 coding DNA: TGTGCCAGCAGTCACGCGAGGGGGGGCGAGCAGTACTTC.

The V call is TRBV7-2, the J call TRBJ2-5; D remains ambiguous. Germline V gives CDR1 SGHTA, CDR2 FQGNSA. The CDR3 extends over 14 amino acids. The V end lost 1 base, the J end lost 0 bases, and 6 bases lay between the germline ends. CDR3 sequence reads: CASSLGLHQETQYF. DNA of the CDR3: TGTGCCAGCAGCTTAGGCCTACACCAAGAGACCCAGTACTTC.

V gene TRBV7-3 combines with J gene TRBJ2-1, with 8 nucleotides matching TRBD1. The germline gives CDR1 SGHTA, CDR2 FQGTGA. The CDR3 loop spans 12 amino acids. Trimming took 5 bases from V and 9 from J; bases not matched to a gene: 3. CDR3 bases: TGTGCCAGCAGCGCGGACAGGGCTGAGCAGTTCTTC. Encoded protein: CASSADRAEQFF. Drawing the rest from reference TRBV7-3 and TRBJ2-1, the complete variable domain is GAGVSQTPSNKVTEKGKYVELRCDPISGHTALYWYRQSLGQGPEFLIYFQGTGAADDSGLPNDRFFAVRPEGSVSTLKIQRTERGDSAVYLCASSADRAEQFFGPGTRLTVL.